Here is one T cell receptor beta chain with its context. This record comes from a study of T cell repertoires in aging, cancer and after chemotherapy. TCR beta rearrangements were amplified from peripheral blood genomic DNA. A mixed TRB-A/B primer pool amplified rearranged TRB by multiplex touch-down PCR. TCRdb re-analysed the multiplex PCR reads in MiXCR, keeping a single row per CDR3 protein. The table lists about 6,000 distinct CDR3 sequences, approximately 20% of them singletons. CDR1 and CDR2 (germline): MNHEY, SMNVEV (reference sequence). V was pared by 6 bases and J by 0 bases, with 4 bases of the junction left unmatched. CDR3 size: 14 residues.

The receptor was derived from a human donor in good health. What was sequenced was blood. The chain combines TRBV27 with TRBJ1-2; 7 nucleotides match TRBD1. CDR3 sequence (DNA): TGTGCCAGCAGGGGGACAGATGCTAACTATGGCTACACCTTC. This encodes CASRGTDANYGYTF.